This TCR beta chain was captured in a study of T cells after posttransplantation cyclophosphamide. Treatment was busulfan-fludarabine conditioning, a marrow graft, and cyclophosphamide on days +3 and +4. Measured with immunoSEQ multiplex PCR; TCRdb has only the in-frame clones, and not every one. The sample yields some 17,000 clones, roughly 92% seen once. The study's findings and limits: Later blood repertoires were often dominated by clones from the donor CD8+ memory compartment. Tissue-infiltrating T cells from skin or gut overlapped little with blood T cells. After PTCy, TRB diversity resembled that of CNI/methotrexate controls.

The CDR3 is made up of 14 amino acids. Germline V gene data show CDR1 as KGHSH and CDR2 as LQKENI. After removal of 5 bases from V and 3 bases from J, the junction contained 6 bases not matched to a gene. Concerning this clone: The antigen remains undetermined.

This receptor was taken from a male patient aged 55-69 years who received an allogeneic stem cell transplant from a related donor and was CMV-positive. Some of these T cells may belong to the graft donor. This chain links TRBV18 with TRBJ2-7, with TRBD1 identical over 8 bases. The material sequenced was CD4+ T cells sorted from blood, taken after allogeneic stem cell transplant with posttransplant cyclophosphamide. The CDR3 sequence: CASSTTGGGYEQYF. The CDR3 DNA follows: TGTGCCAGCTCAACCACAGGGGGTGGCTACGAGCAGTACTTC. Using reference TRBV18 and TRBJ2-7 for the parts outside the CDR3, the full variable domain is NAGVMQNPRHLVRRRGQEARLRCSPMKGHSHVYWYRQLPEEGLKFMVYLQKENIIDESGMPKERFSAEFPKEGPSILRIQQVVRGDSAAYFCASSTTGGGYEQYFGPGTRLTVT.